This entry describes one T cell receptor beta chain. Its target is not known. This sample stems from a study of cytomegalovirus exposure and HLA in healthy donors. Points from the study as a whole: There were some public TCRs occurring in many donors, but most TCR sequences were rare.

This CDR3 is built from 14 residues. Germline CDR1 WNHNN, CDR2 SYGVQD (reference sequence). V was trimmed by 8 bases and J by 4 bases, leaving 17 bases between them. Data came from immunoSEQ multiplex PCR; TCRdb stores just in-frame clones and leaves some out. The sample includes fewer than 150,000 clones, roughly nine tenths of them seen just once. The sequence derives from a young man in good health and CMV-seropositive. The sequencing sample was made of PBMCs. V is TRBV10-1 and J is TRBJ2-5; D may be TRBD2 (6 bases). CDR3 nucleotides: TGCGCCAGCTTCGGGACTCCCCCAGCAGAGACCCAGTACTTC. Residues: CASFGTPPAETQYF.